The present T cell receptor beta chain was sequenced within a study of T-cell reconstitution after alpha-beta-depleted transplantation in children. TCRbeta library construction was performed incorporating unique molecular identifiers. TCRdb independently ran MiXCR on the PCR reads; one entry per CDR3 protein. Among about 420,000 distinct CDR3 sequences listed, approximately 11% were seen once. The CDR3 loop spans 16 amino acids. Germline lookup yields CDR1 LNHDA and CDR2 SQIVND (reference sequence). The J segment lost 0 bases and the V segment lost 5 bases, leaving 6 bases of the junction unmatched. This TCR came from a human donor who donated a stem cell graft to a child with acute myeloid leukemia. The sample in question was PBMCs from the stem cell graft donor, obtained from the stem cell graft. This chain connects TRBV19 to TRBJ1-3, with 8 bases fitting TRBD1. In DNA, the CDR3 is TGTGCCAGTAGTGTTGGACAGGGCAGCTCTGGAAACACCATATATTTT. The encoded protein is CASSVGQGSSGNTIYF. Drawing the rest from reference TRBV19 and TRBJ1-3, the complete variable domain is DGGITQSPKYLFRKEGQNVTLSCEQNLNHDAMYWYRQDPGQGLRLIYYSQIVNDFQKGDIAEGYSVSREKKESFPLTVTSAQKNPTAFYLCASSVGQGSSGNTIYFGEGSWLTVV.